This TCR beta chain originates from a study of T cell clones after liver transplantation. Study overall: Samples came pre-transplant, pre-randomization before withdrawal, and post-randomization after withdrawal ended. Study conclusions and caveats: Compared with third party-reactive sequences, donor-reactive ones declined more, independent of withdrawal success.

The CDR3 is 11 amino acids. Looked up from germline, CDR1 is MNHNS and CDR2 is SASEGT. Produced via immunoSEQ multiplex PCR; TCRdb's table is partial and in-frame only. The table lists tens of thousands of clones, around 94% of them singletons, with roughly 26% in the top ten. Points on this clone: Its cognate antigen is unknown. At one boundary the junction diverges from the germline segment, which might be a read error.

The sequencing used CD8+ T cells from blood, collected 12 months after liver transplant. The chain carries TRBV6-1 and TRBJ1-2; TRBD1 aligns across 7 bases. This TCR derives from a human patient who received a liver transplant. These T cells may partly come from the graft donor. The CDR3 is CASRPEGAPSF. The CDR3 nucleotides are TGTGCCAGCAGGCCGGAGGGGGCCCCTTCCTTC.